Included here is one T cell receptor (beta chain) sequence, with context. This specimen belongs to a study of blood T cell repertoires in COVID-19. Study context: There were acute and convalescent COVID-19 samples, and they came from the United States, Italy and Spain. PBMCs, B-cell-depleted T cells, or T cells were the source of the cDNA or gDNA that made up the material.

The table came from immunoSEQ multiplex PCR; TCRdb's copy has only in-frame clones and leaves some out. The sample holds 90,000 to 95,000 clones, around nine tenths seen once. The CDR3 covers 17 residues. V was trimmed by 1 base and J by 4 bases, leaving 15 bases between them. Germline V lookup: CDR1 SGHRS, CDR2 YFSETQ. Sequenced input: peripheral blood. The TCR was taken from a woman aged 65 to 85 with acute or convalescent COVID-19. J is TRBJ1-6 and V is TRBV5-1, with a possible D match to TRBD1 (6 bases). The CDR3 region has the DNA TGCGCCAGCAGCTTGACCGGGACACGGAATTATAATTCACCCCTCCACTTT. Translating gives CASSLTGTRNYNSPLHF. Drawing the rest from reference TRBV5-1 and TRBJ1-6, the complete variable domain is KAGVTQTPRYLIKTRGQQVTLSCSPISGHRSVSWYQQTPGQGLQFLFEYFSETQRNKGNFPGRFSGRQFSNSRSEMNVSTLELGDSALYLCASSLTGTRNYNSPLHFGNGTRLTVT.